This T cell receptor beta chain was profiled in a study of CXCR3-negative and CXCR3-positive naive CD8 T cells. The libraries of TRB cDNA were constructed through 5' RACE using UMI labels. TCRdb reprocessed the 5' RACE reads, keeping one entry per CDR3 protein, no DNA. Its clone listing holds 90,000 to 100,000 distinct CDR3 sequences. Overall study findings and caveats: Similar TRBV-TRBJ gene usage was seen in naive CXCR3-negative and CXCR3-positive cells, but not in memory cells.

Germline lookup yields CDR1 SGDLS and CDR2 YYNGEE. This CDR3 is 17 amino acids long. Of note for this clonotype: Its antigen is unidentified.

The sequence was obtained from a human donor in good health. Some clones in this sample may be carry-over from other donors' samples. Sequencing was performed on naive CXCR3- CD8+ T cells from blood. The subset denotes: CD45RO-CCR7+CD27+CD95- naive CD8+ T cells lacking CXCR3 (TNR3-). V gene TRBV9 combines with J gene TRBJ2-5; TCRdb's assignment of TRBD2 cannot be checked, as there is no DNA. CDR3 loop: CASSVEWASGDKETQYF.